This entry features one TCR beta chain sequence. The antigen remains unidentified. The data were obtained in a study of cytomegalovirus exposure and HLA in healthy donors. This CDR3 is 15 amino acids long. The J segment lost 6 bases and the V segment lost 2 bases, leaving 7 bases of the junction unmatched. The germline V gene has CDR1 MRHNA and CDR2 SNTAGT. Regarding the study as a whole: Per a later analysis, about 18,000 TCR beta sequences showed association with HLA alleles at 0.05 false discovery rate.

Amplification used 60 Vbeta primers and 13 Jbeta primers. The protocol was immunoSEQ multiplex PCR, while the TCRdb copy is restricted to in-frame clones and leaves out a portion. This sample has approximately 190,000 clones, with about nine tenths found just once. The sequenced sample consisted of PBMCs. The chain is built from TRBV6-4 and TRBJ2-1, with 7 bases fitting TRBD1. The sequence was collected from a boy younger than 10 in good health and CMV-seronegative. The CDR3 sequence is CASSDGLQGINEQFF. The CDR3 nucleotides are TGTGCCAGCAGTGACGGGTTACAGGGGATCAATGAGCAGTTCTTC.